This TCR beta chain was documented in a study of T cells expressing NK-cell markers. Overall study: The TCR beta repertoires were obtained from sorted CD3+CD56+NKG2C+, CD3+CD56+NKG2C- and CD3+CD56-NKG2C+ T cells.

One entry per CDR3 protein, without DNA, is what TCRdb gives after re-calling the 5' RACE reads. The table counts 300,000 to 450,000 distinct CDR3 sequences; about 5.2% lies in the top ten. The sequence derives from a man aged 18-69 years in good health. Sequenced sample: blood T cells: a sorted CD56 or NKG2C T cell subset, CD4+ or CD8+ T cells, or bulk PBMC T cells (not recorded which).

The CDR3 spells CASRPGRRGYTF. The chain links TRBV2 to TRBJ1-2; TCRdb lists TRBD1, though no DNA is available to test this call. Germline assignment: CDR1 SNHLY and CDR2 FYNNEI. The CDR3 runs 12 residues.